The T cell receptor (beta chain) under discussion was sequenced for a study of shared clonotypes between healthy human individuals. Study information: With ages of 18 to 49, the donors were two women and three men.

Findings and caveats of the study: Only blood underwent sampling, and tissue repertoires likely differ. The study found about 5% of naive CD4 clonotypes shared across a few donors.

The naive CD8 population came from CD45RO-negative cells selected for CCR7, without terminally differentiated effector memory CD45RA+ cells. The CDR3 has 15 residues. The V and J ends lost 0 bases and 4 bases respectively, with 12 bases between them. Germline-derived CDR1 and CDR2 are MGHRA and YSYEKL. For this clone: Its antigen is not known.

The test was conducted at deep level. The table came from immunoSEQ multiplex PCR; TCRdb's copy has only in-frame clones and leaves some out. The table shows more than 2 million clones, with approximately 94% occurring only once. The sample taken for sequencing was naive CD8+ T cells sorted from blood. The chain links TRBV4-1 to TRBJ1-1; weak D call: TRBD1 (5 bases). This receptor was obtained from a man in his late teens or twenties in good health. CDR3 sequence: CASSQDGGGVTEAFF. CDR3 DNA: TGCGCCAGCAGCCAAGATGGAGGAGGGGTCACTGAAGCTTTCTTT.